These 29 T cell receptor beta chains came from one sample sequenced in a study of cytomegalovirus exposure and HLA in healthy donors. This PCR relied on a set of 60 Vbeta primers and 13 Jbeta primers. Clones were sequenced by immunoSEQ multiplex PCR, and TCRdb holds only the in-frame ones, with some missing. The repertoire consists of more than 150,000 clones, with roughly 84% occurring once and the leading ten covering roughly 0.23%. The sequenced sample was PBMCs. These receptors were obtained from a girl less than two years old in good health and CMV-seronegative.

Here the CDR3 DNA reads TGTGCCAGCATTCATCAGGGCACCTACGAGCAGTACTTC. Protein: CASIHQGTYEQYF. J is TRBJ2-7 and V is TRBV6-5, with D perhaps matching TRBD1 (5 bases). Trimming cost V 7 bases and J 2 bases, with 12 bases left between them. CDR3 length: 13 amino acids. Germline lookup yields CDR1 MNHEY and CDR2 SVGAGI.

CDR3 amino acids: CASSSGLAGVTDTQYF. The DNA of the CDR3 is TGTGCCAGCAGCTCCGGACTAGCGGGAGTTACAGATACGCAGTATTTT. This rearrangement joins TRBV7-9 to TRBJ2-3; TRBD2 agrees at 13 bases. The V gene's germline CDR1 is SEHNR and CDR2 FQNEAQ (reference sequence). Trimming at V came to 4 bases and at J to 3 bases, leaving 4 bases not matched to a gene. The CDR3 sequence is 16 residues long. The full variable domain, with the rest looked up from reference TRBV7-9 and TRBJ2-3, is DTGVSQNPRHKITKRGQNVTFRCDPISEHNRLYWYRQTLGQGPEFLTYFQNEAQLEKSRLLSDRFSAERPKGSFSTLEIQRTEQGDSAMYLCASSSGLAGVTDTQYFGPGTRLTVL.

V is TRBV11-2 and J is TRBJ1-2; D might be TRBD1 (6 bases). V shed 1 base and J shed 7 bases, with 25 bases lying between them. This CDR3 spans 18 amino acids. The germline V gene encodes CDR1 SGHAT and CDR2 FQNNGV. This CDR3 reads CASSLVVAPGTPVGGYTF. Written as DNA, the CDR3 is TGTGCCAGCAGCTTAGTCGTCGCCCCCGGGACACCCGTGGGTGGCTACACCTTC.

The chain couples TRBV14 to TRBJ2-2; tentative D call: TRBD2 (5 bases). The length of the CDR3 is 15 residues. V dropped 1 base and J dropped 2 bases, with 8 bases sitting between them. Germline V gives CDR1 SGHDN, CDR2 FVKESK. CDR3: CASSQGLANTGELFF. CDR3 DNA: TGTGCCAGCAGCCAAGGCCTAGCAAACACCGGGGAGCTGTTTTTT.

The chain combines TRBV11-1 with TRBJ2-7; the match to TRBD2 covers 9 bases. J was trimmed by 0 bases and V by 1 base; bases with no gene match: 10. CDR3 length: 18 residues. In germline, CDR1 is SGHAT, CDR2 FQDESV (reference sequence). The CDR3 sequence is CASSLEGAGGPSSYEQYF. The CDR3 DNA reads TGTGCCAGCAGCTTAGAGGGAGCGGGGGGCCCTAGCTCCTACGAGCAGTACTTC.

The chain carries TRBV27 and TRBJ2-3, with TRBD1 as a possible D gene (5 bases). V gave up 2 bases and J gave up 1 base, with 13 bases separating them. Germline CDR1 and CDR2: MNHEY and SMNVEV (reference sequence). The length of the CDR3 is 16 residues. The CDR3 reads CASSLRGLRGTDTQYF. CDR3 nucleotides: TGTGCCAGCAGTTTAAGGGGATTAAGGGGCACAGATACGCAGTATTTT.

The chain has TRBV25-1 and TRBJ2-7; the D is unclear. The CDR3 is 14 residues long. V lost 3 bases, J lost 2 bases, and 11 bases lay in between. Germline values: CDR1 MGHDK, CDR2 SYGVNS. The CDR3 region is CASSDGEITYEQYF. In DNA form, the CDR3 reads TGTGCCAGCAGTGATGGTGAGATCACCTACGAGCAGTACTTC.

The chain combines TRBV29-1 with TRBJ1-1, with D possibly matching TRBD1 (5 bases). The germline V gene encodes CDR1 SQVTM and CDR2 ANQGSEA. With 6 bases removed from V and 5 bases from J, the gap between germline ends came to 19 bases. The CDR3 runs 14 residues. CDR3 DNA: TGCAGCGTGGAGGGCCTCAGGGAGTGGACTGAAGCTTTCTTT. The encoded protein is CSVEGLREWTEAFF. The full variable domain, its missing parts supplied by reference TRBV29-1 and TRBJ1-1, is SAVISQKPSRDICQRGTSLTIQCQVDSQVTMMFWYRQQPGQSLTLIATANQGSEATYESGFVIDKFPISRPNLTFSTLTVSNMSPEDSSIYLCSVEGLREWTEAFFGQGTRLTVV.

This clone has more than one count but fewer than ten. The chain uses TRBV9 and TRBJ2-7; 7 nucleotides agree with TRBD2. Germline V gene data show CDR1 as SGDLS and CDR2 as YYNGEE. The CDR3 is 14 amino acids. Trimming cost V 3 bases and J 3 bases; bases outside gene matches: 6. The CDR3 spells CASSGQRGDYEQYF. CDR3 in DNA: TGTGCCAGCAGCGGCCAGCGGGGCGACTACGAGCAGTACTTC. Full variable domain (outside the CDR3, taken from reference TRBV9 and TRBJ2-7): DSGVTQTPKHLITATGQRVTLRCSPRSGDLSVYWYQQSLDQGLQFLIQYYNGEERAKGNILERFSAQQFPDLHSELNLSSLELGDSALYFCASSGQRGDYEQYFGPGTRLTVT.

The count of this clone is one. This chain joins TRBV5-4 and TRBJ1-1; a weak D match, TRBD1 (5 bases). The V end lost 0 bases, the J end lost 1 base, and 16 bases lay between the germline ends. CDR1 and CDR2 (germline): SGHNT, YYREEE (reference sequence). The CDR3 consists of 17 residues. The CDR3 loop is CASSLGPPGGANTEAFF. CDR3 sequence (DNA): TGTGCCAGCAGCTTGGGACCCCCTGGAGGGGCGAACACTGAAGCTTTCTTT.

The chain uses TRBV5-5 and TRBJ2-1, with D perhaps TRBD2 (6 bases). The CDR3 is 15 amino acids. Germline CDR1 SGHKS, CDR2 YYEKEE (reference sequence). V shed 0 bases and J shed 8 bases, with 15 bases lying between them. DNA for the CDR3: TGTGCCAGCAGCTTGGTTTTGCGGGACCCCCATGAGCAGTTCTTC. This codes for CASSLVLRDPHEQFF.

This chain links TRBV7-8 with TRBJ2-3, with a weak D call TRBD2 (7 bases). V was cut by 5 bases and J by 2 bases, with 14 bases left in between. Germline-derived CDR1 and CDR2 are SGHVS and FQNEAQ. The CDR3 sequence is 15 residues long. CDR3 sequence reads: CASSLIGGVTDTQYF. CDR3 nucleotide sequence: TGTGCCAGCAGCCTAATAGGGGGGGTCACAGATACGCAGTATTTT.

J is TRBJ2-1 and V is TRBV18, with no clear D. Trimming shortened V by 3 bases and J by 0 bases, and 9 bases separated the two germline ends. Germline V CDR1 and CDR2: KGHSH, LQKENI. This CDR3 has 15 residues. The CDR3, as DNA: TGTGCCAGCTCACCGACTTCTAGCTCCTACAATGAGCAGTTCTTC. It yields the protein CASSPTSSSYNEQFF.

The CDR3 coding sequence is TGTGCCAGCAGCGTCGACCGGGCCCTGGGGCTGGGCTACACCTTC. It yields the protein CASSVDRALGLGYTF. The rearrangement joins TRBV2 to TRBJ1-2; TRBD1 is a possible D gene (5 bases). The CDR3 extends over 15 amino acids. Trimming took 6 bases from V and 8 from J, leaving 22 bases between them. From germline, CDR1 is SNHLY and CDR2 FYNNEI.

This clone was counted only a few times. The genes are TRBV10-1 and TRBJ2-1; tentatively, D is TRBD2 (7 bases). This CDR3 spans 13 amino acids. Germline CDR1 is WNHNN and CDR2 is SYGVQD (reference sequence). V lost 4 bases, J lost 9 bases, and 13 bases lay in between. The CDR3, as DNA: TGCGCCAGCAGTGCTAGGGGGGGAAGTGAGCAGTTCTTC. Its protein product is CASSARGGSEQFF.

This rearrangement joins TRBV5-4 to TRBJ1-2; D not certain. The V end lost 3 bases, the J end lost 0 bases, and 9 bases lay between the germline ends. The CDR3 is 14 residues long. CDR1 is SGHNT and CDR2 is YYREEE in the germline V gene (reference sequence). CDR3 amino acids: CASSSTGSNYGYTF. CDR3 DNA: TGTGCCAGCAGCTCTACCGGGTCTAACTATGGCTACACCTTC.

This sequence joins TRBV9 and TRBJ2-5; D possibly corresponds to TRBD1 (6 bases). TRBJ2-7 explains the end of the DNA better; the J call may be wrong. Germline-derived CDR1 and CDR2 are SGDLS and YYNGEE. The CDR3 has 15 amino acids. Here the CDR3 reads CASSATGKRTYEQYF. The CDR3 DNA follows: TGTGCCAGCAGTGCAACAGGGAAGAGGACCTACGAGCAGTACTTC.

The chain uses TRBV27 and TRBJ2-2; TRBD2 is a possible D gene (6 bases). With 4 bases removed from V and 5 bases from J, the gap between germline ends came to 20 bases. The germline V gene encodes CDR1 MNHEY and CDR2 SMNVEV (reference sequence). This CDR3 region has 17 residues. The CDR3 DNA is TGTGCCAGCAGTTCGCCCCGGGGGTCCGGGAAAACCGGGGAGCTGTTTTTT. This encodes CASSSPRGSGKTGELFF.

The chain links TRBV4-3 to TRBJ2-7; TRBD1 agrees at 10 bases. The junction had 9 bases not matched to a gene; V was cut back by 3 bases and J by 1 base. CDR1 is LGHNA, CDR2 YSLEER, per germline. The CDR3 spans 17 residues. The CDR3 bases are TGCGCCAGCAGCCAGTTCCGACCGGGACAGGGGTCCTACGAGCAGTACTTC. Its protein is CASSQFRPGQGSYEQYF.

The chain carries TRBV9 and TRBJ2-5; 7 bases are shared with TRBD2. The CDR3 sequence is 15 residues long. In germline, CDR1 is SGDLS, CDR2 YYNGEE. V lost 1 base to trimming and J lost 4 bases; unmatched junction nucleotides: 7. CDR3 nucleotide sequence: TGTGCCAGCAGCGTATCGACTTCGGGGGGAGAGACCCAGTACTTC. Translating it yields CASSVSTSGGETQYF. Drawing the rest from reference TRBV9 and TRBJ2-5, the complete variable domain is DSGVTQTPKHLITATGQRVTLRCSPRSGDLSVYWYQQSLDQGLQFLIQYYNGEERAKGNILERFSAQQFPDLHSELNLSSLELGDSALYFCASSVSTSGGETQYFGPGTRLLVL.

On this clone: This sample includes further DNA sequences coding for the same CDR3. The genes are TRBV30 and TRBJ2-2; TRBD1 matches at 7 bases. The trim removed 3 bases at V and 4 bases at J, leaving 5 bases unmatched. The CDR3 has 14 residues. Germline V CDR1 and CDR2: GTSNPN, SVGIG (reference sequence). CDR3 in DNA: TGTGCCTGGAGGAACAGGGGTGGCACCGGGGAGCTGTTTTTT. It specifies CAWRNRGGTGELFF.

The rearrangement links TRBV7-9 to TRBJ2-7; D possibly corresponds to TRBD2 (6 bases). Germline CDR1 reads SEHNR; CDR2 reads FQNEAQ (reference sequence). This CDR3 has 13 amino acids. Trimming cost V 4 bases and J 4 bases, with 11 bases left between them. The CDR3 sequence: CASSSRDSYEQYF. DNA for the CDR3: TGTGCCAGCAGCTCCCGGGACTCGTACGAGCAGTACTTC.

The chain uses TRBV5-5 and TRBJ2-3; 7 bases match TRBD2. There are 14 residues in the CDR3. Germline loops: CDR1 SGHKS, CDR2 YYEKEE (reference sequence). V shed 4 bases, J shed 3 bases, and the junction held 5 bases outside the gene matches. This CDR3 is CASSVGAGTDTQYF. The CDR3 bases are TGTGCCAGCAGCGTAGGAGCGGGGACAGATACGCAGTATTTT.

For the CDR3, the DNA is TGCAGCGTTGATTCCTACCCTCGGAATGAGCAGTTCTTC. It is translated as CSVDSYPRNEQFF. V and J are TRBV29-1 and TRBJ2-1; no clear D gene. Per germline, CDR1 SQVTM and CDR2 ANQGSEA. CDR3 size: 13 residues. Trimming cost V 3 bases and J 7 bases, with 13 bases left between them.

CDR3 nucleotide sequence: TGTGCCATCAGCGGTAGCGGGGTACCAGATACGCAGTATTTT. It specifies CAISGSGVPDTQYF. This rearrangement joins TRBV10-3 to TRBJ2-3, with 8 bases aligning to TRBD2. Germline V lookup: CDR1 ENHRY, CDR2 SYGVKD. The V segment lost 6 bases and the J segment 4 bases; nucleotides outside the gene matches: 6. The CDR3 has 14 residues.

The chain employs TRBV15 and TRBJ2-7; 7 bases match TRBD1. Trimming cost V 5 bases and J 2 bases; bases outside gene matches: 12. Germline V lookup: CDR1 LNHNV, CDR2 YYDKDF (reference sequence). CDR3 size: 16 residues. The DNA of the CDR3 is TGTGCCACCAGCTACCTCAGGGGGAACTTGCCCTACGAGCAGTACTTC. This codes for CATSYLRGNLPYEQYF.

The chain couples TRBV13 to TRBJ2-7, with 12 bases lining up with TRBD1. Germline values: CDR1 PRHDT, CDR2 FYEKMQ (reference sequence). CDR3 length: 18 amino acids. V lost 5 bases, J lost 1 base, and 12 bases stayed unmatched. The CDR3: CASSPSGTGGGGSYEQYF. The CDR3 region has the DNA TGTGCCAGCAGCCCAAGTGGGACAGGGGGCGGTGGATCCTACGAGCAGTACTTC.

The rearrangement joins TRBV4-1 to TRBJ2-3; TRBD2 matches at 10 bases. J was trimmed by 6 bases and V by 2 bases; bases with no gene match: 17. The CDR3 extends over 19 amino acids. The germline V gene encodes CDR1 MGHRA and CDR2 YSYEKL. The CDR3 DNA follows: TGCGCCAGCAGCCAACCCATGGGCGGACTAGCGGCTGGTCGGGATACGCAGTATTTT. Protein: CASSQPMGGLAAGRDTQYF.

V is TRBV27 and J is TRBJ1-3; D might be TRBD1 (6 bases). V was pared by 5 bases and J by 1 base, with 15 bases between. The CDR3 is 16 residues long. Germline V lookup: CDR1 MNHEY, CDR2 SMNVEV (reference sequence). CDR3 amino acids: CASSPTGHPSGNTIYF. The DNA for the CDR3 is TGTGCCAGCAGTCCAACGGGACACCCATCTGGAAACACCATATATTTT.